This T cell receptor beta chain emerged from a study of T cell repertoires in cytomegalovirus infection. Study overall: It was the public TCR beta signatures that indicated both CMV infection and matching HLA type.

General study points: HLA-C-restricted CMV-specific TCR beta clonotypes were dominant in the ex vivo response. Carriage of CMV together with the relevant HLA was identifiable through cumulative public TCR beta family frequency.

The CDR3 is 15 residues long. Trimming removed 3 bases from V and 6 bases from J; junction bases left unmatched: 7. The germline gives CDR1 SGHAT, CDR2 FQNNGV. A single record per CDR3 protein comes from TCRdb applying MiXCR to the reads. The table has hundreds of thousands of distinct CDR3 sequences, roughly 34% seen once. With regard to this clonotype: Its antigen is unknown.

This chain links TRBV11-2 with TRBJ2-5; TRBD1 aligns across 10 bases. This receptor was taken from a human donor in good health (CMV status not recorded). Some clones in this sample may be carry-over from other donors' samples. The material sequenced was cultured PBMCs, taken from culture after CMV antigen stimulation. As DNA, the CDR3 is TGTGCCAGCAGCTTCGCGGGACAGGGGCGGAAGACCCAGTACTTC. This translates into CASSFAGQGRKTQYF.